Listed below are T cell receptor beta chains from one sample, sequenced in a study of PD-1 blockade in classical Hodgkin lymphoma. Only in-frame clones appear in the TCRdb table, and some are missing; sequencing was by immunoSEQ multiplex PCR. Of around 1,300 clones listed, roughly 80% are singletons. Sequencing used CD8+ T cells from blood, obtained at baseline. The receptors were gathered from a human donor with classical Hodgkin lymphoma. The conserved cysteine and the conserved F or W are not part of the CDR3 here.

v_call	j_call	cdr3_aa
TRBV5-6	TRBJ1-4	ASSFGGAREKLF
TRBV5-4	TRBJ1-2	ASSSRGVGNYGYT
TRBV2	TRBJ2-1	ASSERGVAGGLREQF
TRBV7-9	TRBJ1-2	ASSFFVTGVLGGYT
TRBV5-1	TRBJ2-7	ASSLANGPEQY
TRBV7-5	TRBJ1-2	ASSTGTGTLGYT
TRBV21-1	TRBJ2-1	ASSDILSRGNTYNEQF
TRBV4-1	TRBJ1-3	ASSQGFQGAGGNTIY
TRBV18	TRBJ2-7	ASSPLRQPSYEQY
TRBV9	TRBJ1-2	ASSAQDSPTNYGYT
TRBV5-1	TRBJ2-3	ASSLAWSTDTQY
TRBV19	TRBJ1-5	ASSIDEWVQPQH
TRBV9	TRBJ1-1	ASSGGFGTEAF
TRBV7-9	TRBJ2-7	ASSLVGTSGTYEQY